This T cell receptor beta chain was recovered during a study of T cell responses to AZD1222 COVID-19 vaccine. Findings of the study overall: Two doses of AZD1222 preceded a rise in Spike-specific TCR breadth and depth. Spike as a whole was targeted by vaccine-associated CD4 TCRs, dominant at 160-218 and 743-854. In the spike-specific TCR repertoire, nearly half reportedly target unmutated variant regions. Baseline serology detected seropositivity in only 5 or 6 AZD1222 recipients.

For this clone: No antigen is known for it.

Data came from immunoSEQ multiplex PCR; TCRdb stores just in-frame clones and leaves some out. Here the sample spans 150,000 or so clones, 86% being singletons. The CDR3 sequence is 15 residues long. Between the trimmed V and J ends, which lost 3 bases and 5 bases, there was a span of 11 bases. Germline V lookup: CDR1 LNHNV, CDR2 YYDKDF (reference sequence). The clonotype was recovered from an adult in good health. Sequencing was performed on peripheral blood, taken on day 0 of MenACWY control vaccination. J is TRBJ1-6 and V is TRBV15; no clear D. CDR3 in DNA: TGTGCCACCAGCAGCGACCCCTTTAATAATTCACCCCTCCACTTT. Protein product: CATSSDPFNNSPLHF.